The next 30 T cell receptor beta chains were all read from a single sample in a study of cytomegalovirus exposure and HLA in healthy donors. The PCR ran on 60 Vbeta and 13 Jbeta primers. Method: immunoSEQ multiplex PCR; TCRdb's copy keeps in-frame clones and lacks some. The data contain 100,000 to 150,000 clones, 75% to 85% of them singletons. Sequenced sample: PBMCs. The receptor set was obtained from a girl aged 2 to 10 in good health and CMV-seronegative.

CDR3: CASGSGATTNSPLHF. DNA for the CDR3: TGTGCCAGCGGGAGTGGCGCGACAACGAATTCACCCCTCCACTTT. The V and J genes are TRBV7-9 and TRBJ1-6; D not resolved. Trimming took 8 bases from V and 7 from J, leaving 18 bases between them. The CDR3 has 15 amino acids. In germline, CDR1 is SEHNR, CDR2 FQNEAQ (reference sequence). Together with reference TRBV7-9 and TRBJ1-6, the CDR3 gives the full variable domain: DTGVSQNPRHKITKRGQNVTFRCDPISEHNRLYWYRQTLGQGPEFLTYFQNEAQLEKSRLLSDRFSAERPKGSFSTLEIQRTEQGDSAMYLCASGSGATTNSPLHFGNGTRLTVT.

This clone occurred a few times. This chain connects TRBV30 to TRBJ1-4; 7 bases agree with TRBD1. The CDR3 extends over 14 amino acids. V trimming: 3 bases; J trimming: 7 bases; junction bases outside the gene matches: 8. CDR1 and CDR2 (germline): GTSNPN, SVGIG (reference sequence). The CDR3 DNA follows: TGTGCCTGGAGCGTTAGACAGGGTGGTGAAAAACTGTTTTTT. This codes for CAWSVRQGGEKLFF.

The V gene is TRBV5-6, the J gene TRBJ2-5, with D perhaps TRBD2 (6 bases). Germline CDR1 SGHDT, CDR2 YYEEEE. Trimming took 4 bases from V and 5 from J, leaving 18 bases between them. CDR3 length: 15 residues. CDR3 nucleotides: TGTGCCAGCAGCACCCGGGAGCAGCCAATGGAGACCCAGTACTTC. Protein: CASSTREQPMETQYF.

CDR3 DNA sequence: TGCGCCAGCAGCTTGCGGACAGGGGGCGCGGACGAGCAGTACTTC. Its protein is CASSLRTGGADEQYF. The chain links TRBV5-1 to TRBJ2-7; 11 bases align to TRBD1. The CDR3 totals 15 residues. From germline, CDR1 is SGHRS and CDR2 YFSETQ. V was pared by 1 base and J by 5 bases, with 5 bases of the junction left unmatched.

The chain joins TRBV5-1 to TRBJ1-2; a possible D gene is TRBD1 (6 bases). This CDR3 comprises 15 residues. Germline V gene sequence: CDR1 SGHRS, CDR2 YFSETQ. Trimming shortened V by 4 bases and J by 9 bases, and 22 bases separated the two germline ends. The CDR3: CASSLDPTGRLSYTF. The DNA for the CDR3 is TGCGCCAGCAGCCTCGACCCAACAGGGCGCCTGAGCTACACCTTC. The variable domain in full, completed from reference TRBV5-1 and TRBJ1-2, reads KAGVTQTPRYLIKTRGQQVTLSCSPISGHRSVSWYQQTPGQGLQFLFEYFSETQRNKGNFPGRFSGRQFSNSRSEMNVSTLELGDSALYLCASSLDPTGRLSYTFGSGTRLTVV.

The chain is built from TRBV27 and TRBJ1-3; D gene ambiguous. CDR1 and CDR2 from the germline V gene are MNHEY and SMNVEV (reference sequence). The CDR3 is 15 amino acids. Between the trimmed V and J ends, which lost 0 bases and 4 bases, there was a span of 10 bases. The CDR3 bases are TGTGCCAGCAGTTTATCACTCTCTCCCGGAAACACCATATATTTT. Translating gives CASSLSLSPGNTIYF.

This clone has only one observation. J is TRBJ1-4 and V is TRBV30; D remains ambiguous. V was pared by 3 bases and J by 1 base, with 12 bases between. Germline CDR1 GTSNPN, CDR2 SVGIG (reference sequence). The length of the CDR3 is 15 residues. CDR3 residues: CAWSQTRGTNEKLFF. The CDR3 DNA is TGTGCCTGGAGCCAAACCAGAGGAACTAATGAAAAACTGTTTTTT.

As DNA, the CDR3 is TGTGCCAGCAGTGAAGCGTTGGGACAGGGCTCCTACGAGCAGTACTTC. Translated: CASSEALGQGSYEQYF. The gene calls are TRBV6-1 and TRBJ2-7; 9 bases agree with TRBD1. The junction had 3 bases not matched to a gene; V was cut back by 0 bases and J by 0 bases. Germline lookup yields CDR1 MNHNS and CDR2 SASEGT. This CDR3 is 16 amino acids long.

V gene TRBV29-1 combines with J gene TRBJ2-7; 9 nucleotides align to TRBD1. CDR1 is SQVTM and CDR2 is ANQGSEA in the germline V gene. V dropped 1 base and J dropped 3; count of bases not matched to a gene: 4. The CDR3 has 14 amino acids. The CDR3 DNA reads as TGCAGCGTTGAAGTTCGGACAGGGGACTACGAGCAGTACTTC. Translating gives CSVEVRTGDYEQYF.

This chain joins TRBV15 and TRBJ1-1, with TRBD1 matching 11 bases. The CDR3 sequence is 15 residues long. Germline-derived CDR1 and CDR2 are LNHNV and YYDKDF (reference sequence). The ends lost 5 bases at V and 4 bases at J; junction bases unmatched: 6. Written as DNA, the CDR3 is TGTGCCACCAGCCCCGGACAGGGGGCGGTCACTGAAGCTTTCTTT. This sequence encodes CATSPGQGAVTEAFF.

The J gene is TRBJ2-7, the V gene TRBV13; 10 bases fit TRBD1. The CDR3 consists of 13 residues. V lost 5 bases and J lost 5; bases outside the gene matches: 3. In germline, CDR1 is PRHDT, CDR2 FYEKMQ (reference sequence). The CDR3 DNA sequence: TGTGCCAGCAGCACCGGGACAGGGGACGAGCAGTACTTC. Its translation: CASSTGTGDEQYF.

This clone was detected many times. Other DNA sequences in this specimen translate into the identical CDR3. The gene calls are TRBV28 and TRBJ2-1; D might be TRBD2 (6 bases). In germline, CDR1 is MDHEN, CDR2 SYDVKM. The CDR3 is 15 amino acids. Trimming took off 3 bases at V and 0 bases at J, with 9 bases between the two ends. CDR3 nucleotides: TGTGCCAGCAGTTTTGGAGGGAGCTCCTACAATGAGCAGTTCTTC. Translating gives CASSFGGSSYNEQFF.

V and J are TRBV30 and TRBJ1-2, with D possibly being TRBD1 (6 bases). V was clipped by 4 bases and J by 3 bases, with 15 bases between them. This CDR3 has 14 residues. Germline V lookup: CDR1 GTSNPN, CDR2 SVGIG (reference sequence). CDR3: CAWKVQGAYYGYTF. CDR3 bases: TGTGCCTGGAAGGTACAGGGAGCTTACTATGGCTACACCTTC. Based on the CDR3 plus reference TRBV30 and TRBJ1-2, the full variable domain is SQTIHQWPATLVQPVGSPLSLECTVEGTSNPNLYWYRQAAGRGLQLLFYSVGIGQISSEVPQNLSASRPQDRQFILSSKKLLLSDSGFYLCAWKVQGAYYGYTFGSGTRLTVV.

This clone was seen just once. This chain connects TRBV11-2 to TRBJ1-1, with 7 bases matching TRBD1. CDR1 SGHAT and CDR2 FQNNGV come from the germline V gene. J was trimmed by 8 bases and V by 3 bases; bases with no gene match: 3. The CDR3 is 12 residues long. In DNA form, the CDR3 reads TGTGCCAGCAGCTTGGACAGGAGGGAAGCTTTCTTT. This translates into CASSLDRREAFF.

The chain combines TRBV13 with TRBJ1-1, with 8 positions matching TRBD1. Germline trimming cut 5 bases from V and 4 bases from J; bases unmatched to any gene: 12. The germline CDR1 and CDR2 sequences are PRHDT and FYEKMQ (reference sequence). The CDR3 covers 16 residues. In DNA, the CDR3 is TGTGCCAGCAGCCTACCGGGACAGGTTTGGGGCACTGAAGCTTTCTTT. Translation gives CASSLPGQVWGTEAFF.

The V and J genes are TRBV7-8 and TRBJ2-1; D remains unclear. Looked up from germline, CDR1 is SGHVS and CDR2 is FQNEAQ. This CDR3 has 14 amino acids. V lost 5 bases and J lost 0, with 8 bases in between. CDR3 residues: CASSPYPSYNEQFF. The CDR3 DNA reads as TGTGCCAGCAGCCCCTATCCCTCCTACAATGAGCAGTTCTTC.

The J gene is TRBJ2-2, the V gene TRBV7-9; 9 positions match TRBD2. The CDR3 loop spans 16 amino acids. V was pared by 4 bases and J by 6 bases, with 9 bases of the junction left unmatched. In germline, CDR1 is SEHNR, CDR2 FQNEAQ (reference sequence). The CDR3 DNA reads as TGTGCCAGCAGCTCTAGCGGGGTACCCTCCCCCGGGGAGCTGTTTTTT. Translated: CASSSSGVPSPGELFF.

CDR3 coding DNA: TGTGCCAGCAGCTTAAAACAGGGTACTGAAGCTTTCTTT. Protein sequence: CASSLKQGTEAFF. V is TRBV7-6 and J is TRBJ1-1, with D possibly being TRBD1 (6 bases). The CDR3 sequence is 13 residues long. Trimming pared 2 bases from V and 5 bases from J, leaving 9 bases between. CDR1 and CDR2 from the germline V gene are SGHVS and FNYEAQ.

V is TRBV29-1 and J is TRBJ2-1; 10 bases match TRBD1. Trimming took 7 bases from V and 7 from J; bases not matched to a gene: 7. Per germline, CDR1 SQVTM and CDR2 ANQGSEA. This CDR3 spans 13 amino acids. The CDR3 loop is CSASGTGVNEQFF. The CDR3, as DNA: TGCAGCGCTTCCGGGACAGGGGTGAATGAGCAGTTCTTC.

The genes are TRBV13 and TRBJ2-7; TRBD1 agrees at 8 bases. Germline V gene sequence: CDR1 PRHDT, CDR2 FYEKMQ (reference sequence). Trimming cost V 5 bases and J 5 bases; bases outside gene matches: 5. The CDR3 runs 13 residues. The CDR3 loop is CASSRQGRDEQYF. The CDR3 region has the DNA TGTGCCAGCAGCAGACAGGGGAGAGACGAGCAGTACTTC.

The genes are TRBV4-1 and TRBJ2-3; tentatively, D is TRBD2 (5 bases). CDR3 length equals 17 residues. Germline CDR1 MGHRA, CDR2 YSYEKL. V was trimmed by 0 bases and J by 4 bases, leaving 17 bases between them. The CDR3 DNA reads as TGCGCCAGCAGCCAAGATCAGCGGTTGGGAGCCCCAGATACGCAGTATTTT. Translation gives CASSQDQRLGAPDTQYF.

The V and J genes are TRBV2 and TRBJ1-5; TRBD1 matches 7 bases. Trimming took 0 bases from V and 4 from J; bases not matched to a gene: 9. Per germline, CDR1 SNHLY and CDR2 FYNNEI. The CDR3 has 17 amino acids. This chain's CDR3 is CASSEAQGRGWNQPQHF. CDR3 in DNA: TGTGCCAGCAGTGAAGCGCAGGGCAGGGGGTGGAATCAGCCCCAGCATTTT.

The CDR3 loop is CAWSVSETQYF. CDR3 nucleotide sequence: TGTGCCTGGAGTGTCTCTGAGACCCAGTACTTC. The rearrangement uses TRBV30 and TRBJ2-5; D uncertain. The germline V and J ends were trimmed by 0 bases and 5 bases, with 4 bases remaining between them. Germline V gene sequence: CDR1 GTSNPN, CDR2 SVGIG (reference sequence). CDR3 length: 11 residues.

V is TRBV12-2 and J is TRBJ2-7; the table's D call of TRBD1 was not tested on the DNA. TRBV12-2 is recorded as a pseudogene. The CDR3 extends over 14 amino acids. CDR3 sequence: CASRLDGPRDEQYF. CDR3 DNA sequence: TGTGCAAGTCGCTTAGATGGGCCCCGCGACGAGCAGTACTTC.

This chain's CDR3 is CASSLSWAAEAFF. CDR3 nucleotides: TGTGCCAGCAGCTTAAGTTGGGCAGCCGAAGCTTTCTTT. The chain combines TRBV7-9 with TRBJ1-1; D gene uncertain. This CDR3 has 13 amino acids. Trimming removed 2 bases from V and 8 bases from J, with 12 bases in between. Germline loops: CDR1 SEHNR, CDR2 FQNEAQ (reference sequence).

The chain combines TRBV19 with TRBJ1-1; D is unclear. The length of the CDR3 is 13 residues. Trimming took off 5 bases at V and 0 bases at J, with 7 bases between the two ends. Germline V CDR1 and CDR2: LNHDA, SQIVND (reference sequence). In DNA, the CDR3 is TGTGCCAGTAGTGGGCAGCTGAACACTGAAGCTTTCTTT. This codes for CASSGQLNTEAFF. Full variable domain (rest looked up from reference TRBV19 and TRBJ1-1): DGGITQSPKYLFRKEGQNVTLSCEQNLNHDAMYWYRQDPGQGLRLIYYSQIVNDFQKGDIAEGYSVSREKKESFPLTVTSAQKNPTAFYLCASSGQLNTEAFFGQGTRLTVV.

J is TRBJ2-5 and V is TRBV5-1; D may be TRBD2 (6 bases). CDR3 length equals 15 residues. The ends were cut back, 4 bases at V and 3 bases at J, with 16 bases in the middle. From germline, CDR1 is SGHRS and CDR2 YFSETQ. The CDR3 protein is CASSPRDPIKETQYF. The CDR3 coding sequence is TGCGCCAGCAGCCCGCGGGACCCCATAAAAGAGACCCAGTACTTC. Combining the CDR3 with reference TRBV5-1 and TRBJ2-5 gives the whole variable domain KAGVTQTPRYLIKTRGQQVTLSCSPISGHRSVSWYQQTPGQGLQFLFEYFSETQRNKGNFPGRFSGRQFSNSRSEMNVSTLELGDSALYLCASSPRDPIKETQYFGPGTRLLVL.

CDR3 bases: TGTGCTAGTGGTTTGGGCCCAGGGAATGGCTACACCTTC. Translating gives CASGLGPGNGYTF. The J gene is TRBJ1-2, the V gene TRBV12-5; D may be TRBD1 (5 bases). Per germline, CDR1 LGHNT and CDR2 FRNRAP. The CDR3 loop spans 13 amino acids. Trimming pared 1 base from V and 6 bases from J, leaving 9 bases between.

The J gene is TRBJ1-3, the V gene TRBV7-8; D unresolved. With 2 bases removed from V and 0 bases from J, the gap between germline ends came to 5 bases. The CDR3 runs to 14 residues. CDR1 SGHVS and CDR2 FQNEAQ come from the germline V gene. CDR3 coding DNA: TGTGCCAGCAGCTTAACTACCTCTGGAAACACCATATATTTT. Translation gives CASSLTTSGNTIYF. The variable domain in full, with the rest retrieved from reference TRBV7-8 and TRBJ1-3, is GAGVSQSPRYKVAKRGQDVALRCDPISGHVSLFWYQQALGQGPEFLTYFQNEAQLDKSGLPSDRFFAERPEGSVSTLKIQRTQQEDSAVYLCASSLTTSGNTIYFGEGSWLTVV.

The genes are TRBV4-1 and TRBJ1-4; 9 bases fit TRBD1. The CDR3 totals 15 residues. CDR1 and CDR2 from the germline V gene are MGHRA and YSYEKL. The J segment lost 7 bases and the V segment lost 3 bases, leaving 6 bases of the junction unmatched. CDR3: CASSQAGTGSEKLFF. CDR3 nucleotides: TGCGCCAGCAGCCAGGCCGGGACAGGGAGTGAAAAACTGTTTTTT.